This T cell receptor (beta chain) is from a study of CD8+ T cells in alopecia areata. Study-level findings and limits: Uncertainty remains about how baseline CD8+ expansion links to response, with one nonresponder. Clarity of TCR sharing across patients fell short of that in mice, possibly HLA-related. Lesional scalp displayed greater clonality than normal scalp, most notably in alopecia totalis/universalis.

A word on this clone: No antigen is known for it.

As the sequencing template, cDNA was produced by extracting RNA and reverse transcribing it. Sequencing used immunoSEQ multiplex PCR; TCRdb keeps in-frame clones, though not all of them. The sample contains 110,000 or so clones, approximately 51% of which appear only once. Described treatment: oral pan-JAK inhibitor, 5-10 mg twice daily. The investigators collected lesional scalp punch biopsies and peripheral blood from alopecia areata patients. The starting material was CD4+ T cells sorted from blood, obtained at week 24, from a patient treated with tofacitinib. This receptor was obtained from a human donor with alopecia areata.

CDR3 in DNA: TGTGCCAGCAGCTTAGAGACAGGGTCCCTTAGCACAGATACGCAGTATTTT. Protein: CASSLETGSLSTDTQYF. V is TRBV5-6 and J is TRBJ2-3, with 7 bases fitting TRBD1. The CDR3 extends over 17 amino acids. Germline V gene lookup returns CDR1 SGHDT and CDR2 YYEEEE. The ends lost 2 bases at V and 0 bases at J; junction bases unmatched: 9.